A single sample is the source of the 21 T cell receptor beta chains below, sequenced in a study of metastatic and nonmetastatic thyroid tumors. All patients were untreated before thyroid surgery. TCRdb called clones again from the PCR reads with MiXCR. This sample has roughly 20,000 clones, with around 20% found just once. The sequenced sample consisted of blood. The origin of the receptors is a male donor with papillary thyroid cancer or a benign thyroid nodule (not recorded which). Some clones in this sample may be carry-over from other donors' samples.

V usage is TRBV7-2 and J usage is TRBJ1-5; no clear D gene. V was shortened by 8 bases and J by 7 bases, with 15 bases between the two germline ends. Germline CDR1 and CDR2: SGHTA and FQGNSA. The CDR3 spans 13 residues. The CDR3 DNA is TGTGCCAGCGGTCGGGCGGGGTTCCAGCCCCAGCATTTT. Its protein product is CASGRAGFQPQHF.

In this sample, this clone turned up many times. V and J are TRBV9 and TRBJ2-5, with D uncertain. The V gene lost 0 bases and the J gene lost 4 bases, with 16 bases spanning the gap. CDR3 length equals 16 residues. Looked up from germline, CDR1 is SGDLS and CDR2 is YYNGEE. The CDR3 protein is CASSVGAGFGIETQYF. CDR3 nucleotide sequence: TGTGCCAGCAGCGTAGGTGCCGGGTTTGGGATAGAGACCCAGTACTTC.

V usage is TRBV6-1 and J usage is TRBJ2-7; a weak D match, TRBD1 (6 bases). CDR1 is MNHNS and CDR2 is SASEGT in the germline V gene. V dropped 5 bases and J dropped 2 bases, with 16 bases sitting between them. The CDR3 consists of 15 residues. The CDR3 sequence is CASSSTPDSPYEQYF. DNA of the CDR3: TGTGCCAGCAGTTCCACCCCGGACAGTCCCTACGAGCAGTACTTC.

In its sample, this clone was seen many times. This chain connects TRBV5-5 to TRBJ2-1; unclear D gene. Germline CDR1 and CDR2: SGHKS and YYEKEE (reference sequence). Trimming removed 2 bases from V and 3 bases from J, with 9 bases in between. There are 14 residues in the CDR3. The CDR3 DNA is TGTGCCAGCAGCTTCGAGCTTAGCTACAATGAGCAGTTCTTC. Encoded protein: CASSFELSYNEQFF. Together with reference TRBV5-5 and TRBJ2-1, the CDR3 gives the full variable domain: DAGVTQSPTHLIKTRGQQVTLRCSPISGHKSVSWYQQVLGQGPQFIFQYYEKEERGRGNFPDRFSARQFPNYSSELNVNALLLGDSALYLCASSFELSYNEQFFGPGTRLTVL.

The chain has TRBV5-1 and TRBJ2-2; a weak D match, TRBD1 (5 bases). Between the trimmed V and J ends, which lost 4 bases and 3 bases, there was a span of 22 bases. CDR3 size: 18 residues. In germline, CDR1 is SGHRS, CDR2 YFSETQ. CDR3 DNA: TGCGCCAGCAGCCCCCTACAGGTACAATCTGGACACACCGGGGAGCTGTTTTTT. Its protein is CASSPLQVQSGHTGELFF. Together with reference TRBV5-1 and TRBJ2-2, the CDR3 gives the full variable domain: KAGVTQTPRYLIKTRGQQVTLSCSPISGHRSVSWYQQTPGQGLQFLFEYFSETQRNKGNFPGRFSGRQFSNSRSEMNVSTLELGDSALYLCASSPLQVQSGHTGELFFGEGSRLTVL.

The table lists this clone with many counts. The genes are TRBV10-3 and TRBJ2-1, with D perhaps matching TRBD2 (7 bases). Germline values: CDR1 ENHRY, CDR2 SYGVKD. The CDR3 sequence is 13 residues long. The germline V and J ends were trimmed by 10 bases and 5 bases, with 15 bases remaining between them. CDR3 protein: CANQRGGDNEQFF. In DNA form, the CDR3 reads TGTGCCAACCAGAGGGGGGGGGACAATGAGCAGTTCTTC.

This clone came up many times. The chain couples TRBV5-1 to TRBJ2-7, with 12 bases identical to TRBD1. V lost 4 bases and J lost 12; bases outside the gene matches: 11. Germline V lookup: CDR1 SGHRS, CDR2 YFSETQ. This CDR3 comprises 14 residues. The chain's CDR3 is CASSLAGQGAFVYF. The CDR3 DNA follows: TGCGCCAGCAGCCTGGCGGGACAGGGGGCCTTCGTGTACTTC.

The chain recombines TRBV5-1 with TRBJ1-1, with D uncertain. This CDR3 spans 18 amino acids. Germline V gene lookup returns CDR1 SGHRS and CDR2 YFSETQ. Trimming removed 0 bases from V and 2 bases from J, with 20 bases in between. As DNA, the CDR3 is TGCGCCAGCAGCTTGGTTGGTGGCGAAATCATAGGAAACACTGAAGCTTTCTTT. Protein: CASSLVGGEIIGNTEAFF.

The V and J genes are TRBV6-5 and TRBJ2-5; D may be TRBD1 (6 bases). V was cut by 2 bases and J by 0 bases, with 16 bases left in between. The CDR3 totals 17 residues. Germline values: CDR1 MNHEY, CDR2 SVGAGI. CDR3 coding DNA: TGTGCCAGCAGTTACGAGGTCACAGGGTTGGACCAAGAGACCCAGTACTTC. Translation gives CASSYEVTGLDQETQYF.

This clone appeared many times. The CDR3 sequence is CSARETDHSTYEQYF. CDR3 sequence (DNA): TGCAGTGCTAGAGAAACGGACCACTCCACCTACGAGCAGTACTTC. V is TRBV20-1 and J is TRBJ2-7; no clear D gene. V was shortened by 0 bases and J by 2 bases, with 14 bases between the two germline ends. Germline V CDR1 and CDR2: DFQATT, SNEGSKA (reference sequence). This CDR3 is built from 15 residues.

This clone is termed medium-sized (0.01 to 0.1%). The chain has TRBV13 and TRBJ1-2, with 9 bases identical to TRBD1. CDR3 length: 13 amino acids. CDR1 is PRHDT and CDR2 is FYEKMQ in the germline V gene (reference sequence). Trimming took 5 bases from V and 4 from J; bases not matched to a gene: 2. The CDR3 nucleotides are TGTGCCAGCAGCCCGACAGGGGGCTATGGCTACACCTTC. Translating gives CASSPTGGYGYTF. The variable domain in full, with the rest retrieved from reference TRBV13 and TRBJ1-2, is AAGVIQSPRHLIKEKRETATLKCYPIPRHDTVYWYQQGPGQDPQFLISFYEKMQSDKGSIPDRFSAQQFSDYHSELNMSSLELGDSALYFCASSPTGGYGYTFGSGTRLTVV.

The chain uses TRBV11-2 and TRBJ2-3; TRBD2 agrees at 9 bases. There are 16 residues in the CDR3. V gave up 5 bases and J gave up 2 bases; unmatched junction bases: 8. Germline V gene data show CDR1 as SGHAT and CDR2 as FQNNGV. The CDR3, as DNA: TGTGCCAGCAGCACATTAGCGGGGGCCAACACAGATACGCAGTATTTT. This sequence encodes CASSTLAGANTDTQYF.

By proportion, this clone is medium-sized. The V gene is TRBV2, the J gene TRBJ2-7, with 10 bases identical to TRBD1. Germline V lookup: CDR1 SNHLY, CDR2 FYNNEI. The V and J ends lost 4 bases and 4 bases, in that order; junction bases with no gene match: 4. This CDR3 region has 14 residues. The CDR3: CASSGDRGQYEQYF. CDR3 nucleotides: TGTGCCAGCAGTGGGGACAGGGGTCAATACGAGCAGTACTTC.

The gene calls are TRBV20-1 and TRBJ2-7; tentative D call: TRBD2 (7 bases). Trimming cost V 8 bases and J 7 bases, with 27 bases left between them. CDR3 length: 15 amino acids. Germline CDR1 reads DFQATT; CDR2 reads SNEGSKA (reference sequence). The CDR3 protein is CSPPLGLSGGPEQYF. As DNA, the CDR3 is TGCAGTCCTCCCCTCGGACTATCGGGGGGCCCAGAGCAGTACTTC.

V is TRBV3-1 and J is TRBJ2-7; D unclear. This CDR3 spans 13 amino acids. CDR1 is LGHDT, CDR2 YNNKEL, per germline (reference sequence). Deletions cut 1 base from V and 7 bases from J, with 11 bases between. The DNA of the CDR3 is TGTGCCAGCAGCCAAGGGTGGGTGGGGGAGCAGTACTTC. Its translation: CASSQGWVGEQYF.

This clone was picked up many times. CDR3 sequence (DNA): TGTGCCACCAGCAGTGAACTGGCGGGACAACCGTACGAGCAGTACTTC. Its translation is CATSSELAGQPYEQYF. The rearrangement links TRBV15 to TRBJ2-7; either TRBD1 or TRBD2 may supply D (6 bases each). Per the germline V gene, CDR1 is LNHNV and CDR2 is YYDKDF (reference sequence). The V end lost 3 bases, the J end lost 4 bases, and 19 bases lay between the germline ends. CDR3 size: 16 residues. The full variable domain, completed using reference TRBV15 and TRBJ2-7, is DAMVIQNPRYQVTQFGKPVTLSCSQTLNHNVMYWYQQKSSQAPKLLFHYYDKDFNNEADTPDNFQSRRPNTSFCFLDIRSPGLGDTAMYLCATSSELAGQPYEQYFGPGTRLTVT.

The sample holds many counts of this clone. The V call is TRBV7-3, the J call TRBJ2-1, with 10 positions matching TRBD2. The germline gives CDR1 SGHTA, CDR2 FQGTGA. The CDR3 sequence is 15 residues long. With 4 bases clipped from V and 4 bases from J, the junction kept 4 bases outside the gene matches. Written as DNA, the CDR3 is TGTGCCAGCAGCTCCGGGACTAGCGTTTACAATGAGCAGTTCTTC. It is translated as CASSSGTSVYNEQFF.

This CDR3 reads CASSKRGRVYQPQHF. The CDR3 DNA sequence: TGCGCCAGCAGTAAAAGGGGGCGCGTATATCAGCCCCAGCATTTT. The chain uses TRBV10-1 and TRBJ1-5, with 7 positions matching TRBD1. V shed 5 bases and J 5 bases; nucleotides not matched to a gene: 9. The CDR3 length is 15 residues. Germline lookup yields CDR1 WNHNN and CDR2 SYGVQD (reference sequence).

Ten or more counts support this clone. This chain links TRBV5-1 with TRBJ2-1; 10 nucleotides align to TRBD2. Trimming cost V 1 base and J 5 bases; bases outside gene matches: 15. Germline lookup yields CDR1 SGHRS and CDR2 YFSETQ. CDR3 length: 19 amino acids. CDR3 sequence reads: CASSLQDRFSGRIHNEQFF. CDR3 DNA sequence: TGCGCCAGCAGCTTGCAGGACAGGTTTAGCGGGAGGATCCACAATGAGCAGTTCTTC.

The table lists this clone with many counts. The gene calls are TRBV2 and TRBJ2-5; D may correspond to TRBD1 or TRBD2 (5 bases each). Between the trimmed V and J ends, which lost 5 bases and 5 bases, there was a span of 9 bases. The CDR3 loop spans 12 amino acids. The germline gives CDR1 SNHLY, CDR2 FYNNEI. CDR3 DNA: TGTGCCAGCAGTAGAGGGGAGGAGACCCAGTACTTC. This encodes CASSRGEETQYF.

By sample share, this clone is medium-sized. CDR3 residues: CASTQVGQFRSGNTIYF. CDR3 in DNA: TGTGCCAGCACCCAAGTCGGACAGTTCCGCTCTGGAAACACCATATATTTT. The rearrangement links TRBV6-1 to TRBJ1-3, with a possible D match to TRBD1 (6 bases). The germline CDR1 and CDR2 sequences are MNHNS and SASEGT. CDR3 length equals 17 residues. V was shortened by 7 bases and J by 0 bases, with 19 bases between the two germline ends.